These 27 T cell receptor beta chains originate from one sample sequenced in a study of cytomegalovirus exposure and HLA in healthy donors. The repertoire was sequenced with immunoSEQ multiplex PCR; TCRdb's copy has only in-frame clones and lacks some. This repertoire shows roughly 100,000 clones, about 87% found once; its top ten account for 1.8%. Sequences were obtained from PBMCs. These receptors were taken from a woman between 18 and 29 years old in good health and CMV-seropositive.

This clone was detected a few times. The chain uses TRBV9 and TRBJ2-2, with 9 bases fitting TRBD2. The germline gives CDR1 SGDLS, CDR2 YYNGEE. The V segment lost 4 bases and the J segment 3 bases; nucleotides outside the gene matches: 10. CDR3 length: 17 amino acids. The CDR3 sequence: CASSPPGLAAHTGELFF. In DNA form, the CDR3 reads TGTGCCAGCAGCCCCCCGGGACTAGCAGCCCACACCGGGGAGCTGTTTTTT.

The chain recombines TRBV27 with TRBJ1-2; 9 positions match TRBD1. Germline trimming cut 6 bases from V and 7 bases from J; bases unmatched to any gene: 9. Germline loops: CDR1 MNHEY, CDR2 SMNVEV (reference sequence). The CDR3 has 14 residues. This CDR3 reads CASRFSGTGSGYTF. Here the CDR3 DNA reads TGTGCCAGCAGATTCTCCGGGACAGGGAGTGGCTACACCTTC.

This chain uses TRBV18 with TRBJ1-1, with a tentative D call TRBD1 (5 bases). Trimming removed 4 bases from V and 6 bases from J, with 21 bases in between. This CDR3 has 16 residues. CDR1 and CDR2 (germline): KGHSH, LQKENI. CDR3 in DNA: TGTGCCAGCTCACTCTTTACAGGTTCGGGCGCGCCTGAAGCTTTCTTT. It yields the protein CASSLFTGSGAPEAFF.

The CDR3 DNA is TGTGCCACCAGCAGAGACGCAGGACACTACACCTTC. This encodes CATSRDAGHYTF. The chain combines TRBV15 with TRBJ1-2; tentatively, D is TRBD1 (5 bases). V gave up 0 bases and J gave up 10 bases, with 9 bases separating them. Germline values: CDR1 LNHNV, CDR2 YYDKDF (reference sequence). CDR3 length: 12 amino acids.

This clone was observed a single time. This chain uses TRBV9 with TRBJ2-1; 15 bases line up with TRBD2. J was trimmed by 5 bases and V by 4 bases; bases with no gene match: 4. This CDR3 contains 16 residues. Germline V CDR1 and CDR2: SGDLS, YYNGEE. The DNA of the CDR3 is TGTGCCAGCAGCCCGGGACTAGCGGGGGGCAACAATGAGCAGTTCTTC. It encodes CASSPGLAGGNNEQFF.

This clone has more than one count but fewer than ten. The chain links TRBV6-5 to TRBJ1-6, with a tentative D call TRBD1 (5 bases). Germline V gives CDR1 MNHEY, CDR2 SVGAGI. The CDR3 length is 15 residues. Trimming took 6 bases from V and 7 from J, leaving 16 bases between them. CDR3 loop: CASRESGLPNSPLHF. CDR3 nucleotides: TGTGCCAGCAGGGAATCAGGGCTACCCAATTCACCCCTCCACTTT.

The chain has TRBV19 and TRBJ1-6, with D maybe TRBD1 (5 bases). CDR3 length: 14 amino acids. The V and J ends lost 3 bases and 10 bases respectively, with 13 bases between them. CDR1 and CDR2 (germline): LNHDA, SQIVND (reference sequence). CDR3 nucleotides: TGTGCCAGTAGTATCGGGCAGGGTGGCTCACCCCTCCACTTT. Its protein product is CASSIGQGGSPLHF.

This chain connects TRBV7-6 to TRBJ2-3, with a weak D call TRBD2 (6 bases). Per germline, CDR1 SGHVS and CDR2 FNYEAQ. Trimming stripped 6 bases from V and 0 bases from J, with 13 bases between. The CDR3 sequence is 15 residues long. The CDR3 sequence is CASRVTSYSTDTQYF. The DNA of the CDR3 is TGTGCCAGCAGGGTTACTAGCTATAGCACAGATACGCAGTATTTT.

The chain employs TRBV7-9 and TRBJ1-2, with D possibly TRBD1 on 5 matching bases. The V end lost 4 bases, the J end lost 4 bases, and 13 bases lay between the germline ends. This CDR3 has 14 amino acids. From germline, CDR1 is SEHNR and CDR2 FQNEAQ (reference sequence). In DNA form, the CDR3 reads TGTGCCAGCAGCTACGGGGGGGTATTCTATGGCTACACCTTC. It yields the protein CASSYGGVFYGYTF.

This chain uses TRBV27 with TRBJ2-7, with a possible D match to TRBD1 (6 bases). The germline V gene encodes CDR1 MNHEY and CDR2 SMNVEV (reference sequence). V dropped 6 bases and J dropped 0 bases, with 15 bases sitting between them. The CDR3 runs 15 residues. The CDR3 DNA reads TGTGCCAGCAGAAGACAGGCTAAAGACTCCTACGAGCAGTACTTC. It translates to CASRRQAKDSYEQYF.

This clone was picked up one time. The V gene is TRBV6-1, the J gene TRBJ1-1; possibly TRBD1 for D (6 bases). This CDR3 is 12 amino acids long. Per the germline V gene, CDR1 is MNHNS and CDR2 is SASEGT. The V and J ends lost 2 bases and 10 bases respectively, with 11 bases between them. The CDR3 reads CASSEQGLVAFF. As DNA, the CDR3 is TGTGCCAGCAGTGAACAGGGGTTGGTAGCTTTCTTT.

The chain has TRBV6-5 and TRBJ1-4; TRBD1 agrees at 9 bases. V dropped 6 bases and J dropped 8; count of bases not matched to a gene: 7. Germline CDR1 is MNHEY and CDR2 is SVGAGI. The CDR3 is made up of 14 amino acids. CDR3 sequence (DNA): TGTGCCAGCAGCGTGACAGGGGGAGTCGAAAAACTGTTTTTT. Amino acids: CASSVTGGVEKLFF.

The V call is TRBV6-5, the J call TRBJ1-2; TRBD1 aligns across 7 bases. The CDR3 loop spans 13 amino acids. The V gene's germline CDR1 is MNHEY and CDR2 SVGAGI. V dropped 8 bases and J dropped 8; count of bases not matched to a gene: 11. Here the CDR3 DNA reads TGTGCCAGCGTCGATGAGGGGGCGGGGGGCTACACCTTC. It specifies CASVDEGAGGYTF.

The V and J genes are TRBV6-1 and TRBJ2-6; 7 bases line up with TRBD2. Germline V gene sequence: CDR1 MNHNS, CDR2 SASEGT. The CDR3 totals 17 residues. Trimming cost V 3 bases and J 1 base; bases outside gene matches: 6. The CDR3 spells CASSDASGVSGANVLTF. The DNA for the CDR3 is TGTGCCAGCAGTGATGCTAGCGGCGTATCTGGGGCCAACGTCCTGACTTTC.

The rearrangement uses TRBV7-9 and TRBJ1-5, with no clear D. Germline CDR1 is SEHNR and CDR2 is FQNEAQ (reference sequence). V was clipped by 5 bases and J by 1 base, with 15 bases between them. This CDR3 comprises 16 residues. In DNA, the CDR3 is TGTGCCAGCAGCCCGTCCGCGGGGAAGAGCAATCAGCCCCAGCATTTT. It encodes CASSPSAGKSNQPQHF.

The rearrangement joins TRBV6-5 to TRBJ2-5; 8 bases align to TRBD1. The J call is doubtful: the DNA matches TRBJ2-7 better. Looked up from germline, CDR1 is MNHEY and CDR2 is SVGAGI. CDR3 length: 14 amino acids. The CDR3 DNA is TGTGCCAGCAGTCCTGGGACAGGAAAATACGAGCAGTACTTC. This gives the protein CASSPGTGKYEQYF.

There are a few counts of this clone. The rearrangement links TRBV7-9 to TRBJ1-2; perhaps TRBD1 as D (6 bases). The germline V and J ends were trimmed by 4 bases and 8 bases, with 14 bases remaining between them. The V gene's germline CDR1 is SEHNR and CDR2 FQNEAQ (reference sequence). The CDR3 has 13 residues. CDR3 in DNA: TGTGCCAGCAGCTCCACAGGGTTTCGGGGCTACACCTTC. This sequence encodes CASSSTGFRGYTF. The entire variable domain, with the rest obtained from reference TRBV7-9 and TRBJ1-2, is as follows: DTGVSQNPRHKITKRGQNVTFRCDPISEHNRLYWYRQTLGQGPEFLTYFQNEAQLEKSRLLSDRFSAERPKGSFSTLEIQRTEQGDSAMYLCASSSTGFRGYTFGSGTRLTVV.

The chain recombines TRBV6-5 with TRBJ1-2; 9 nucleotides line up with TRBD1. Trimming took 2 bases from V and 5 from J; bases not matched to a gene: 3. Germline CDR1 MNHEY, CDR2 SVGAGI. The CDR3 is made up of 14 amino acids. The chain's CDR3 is CASSYGTGWYGYTF. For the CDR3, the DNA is TGTGCCAGCAGTTACGGGACAGGGTGGTATGGCTACACCTTC.

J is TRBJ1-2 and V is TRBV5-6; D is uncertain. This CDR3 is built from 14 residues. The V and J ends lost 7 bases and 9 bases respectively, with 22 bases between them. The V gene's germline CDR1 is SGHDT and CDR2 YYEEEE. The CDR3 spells CASAHGGEISSYTF. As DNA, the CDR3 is TGTGCCAGCGCACACGGCGGGGAGATAAGTAGCTACACCTTC.

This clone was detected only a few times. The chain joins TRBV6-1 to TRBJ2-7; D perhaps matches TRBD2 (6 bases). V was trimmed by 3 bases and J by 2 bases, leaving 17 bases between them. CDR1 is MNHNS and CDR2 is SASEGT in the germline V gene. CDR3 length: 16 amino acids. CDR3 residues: CASSEGGYREAYEQYF. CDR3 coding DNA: TGTGCCAGCAGTGAGGGGGGATACCGCGAGGCCTACGAGCAGTACTTC.

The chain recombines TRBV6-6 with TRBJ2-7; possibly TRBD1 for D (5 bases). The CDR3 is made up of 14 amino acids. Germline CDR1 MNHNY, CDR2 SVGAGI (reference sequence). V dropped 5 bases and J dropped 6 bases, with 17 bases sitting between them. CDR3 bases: TGTGCCAGCAGTCCCTCAGGGCGGACGGGCGAGCAGTACTTC. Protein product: CASSPSGRTGEQYF.

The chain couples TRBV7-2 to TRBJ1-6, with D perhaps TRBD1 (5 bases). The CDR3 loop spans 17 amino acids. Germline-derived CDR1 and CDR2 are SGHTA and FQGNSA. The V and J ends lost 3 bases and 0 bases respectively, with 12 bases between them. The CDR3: CASSFAQGSSYNSPLHF. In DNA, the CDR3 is TGTGCCAGCAGCTTTGCTCAGGGTTCCTCCTATAATTCACCCCTCCACTTT.

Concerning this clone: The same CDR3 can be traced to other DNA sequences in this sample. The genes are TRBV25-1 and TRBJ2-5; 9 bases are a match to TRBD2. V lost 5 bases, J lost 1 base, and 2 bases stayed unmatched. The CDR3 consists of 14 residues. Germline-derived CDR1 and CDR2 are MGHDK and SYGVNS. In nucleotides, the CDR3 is TGTGCCAGCAGTTTGCGGGGGGGCCAAGAGACCCAGTACTTC. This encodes CASSLRGGQETQYF.

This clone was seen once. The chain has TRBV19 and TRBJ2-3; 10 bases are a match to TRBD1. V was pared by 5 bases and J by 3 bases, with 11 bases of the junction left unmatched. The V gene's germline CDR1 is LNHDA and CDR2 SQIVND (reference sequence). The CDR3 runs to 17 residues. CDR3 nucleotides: TGTGCCAGTAGTCCCCGGGACAGGGGATCCTCAACAGATACGCAGTATTTT. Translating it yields CASSPRDRGSSTDTQYF.

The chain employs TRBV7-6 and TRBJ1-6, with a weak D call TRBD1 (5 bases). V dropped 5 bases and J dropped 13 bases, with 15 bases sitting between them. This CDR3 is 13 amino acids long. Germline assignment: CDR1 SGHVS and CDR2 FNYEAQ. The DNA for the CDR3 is TGTGCCAGCAGCAAAGGGGTACGAACTCCCCTCCACTTT. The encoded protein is CASSKGVRTPLHF.

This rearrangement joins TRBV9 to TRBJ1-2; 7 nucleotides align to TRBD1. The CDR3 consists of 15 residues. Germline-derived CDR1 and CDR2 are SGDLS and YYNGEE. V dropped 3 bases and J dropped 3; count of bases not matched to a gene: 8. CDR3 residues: CASSGYRGLDYGYTF. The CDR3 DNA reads TGTGCCAGCAGCGGATACAGGGGATTGGACTATGGCTACACCTTC.

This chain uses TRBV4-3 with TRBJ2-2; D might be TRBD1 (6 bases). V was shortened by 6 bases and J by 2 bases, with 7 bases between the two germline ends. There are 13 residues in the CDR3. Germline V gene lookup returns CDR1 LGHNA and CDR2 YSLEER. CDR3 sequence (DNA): TGCGCCAGCAGACAGGGAAACACCGGGGAGCTGTTTTTT. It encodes CASRQGNTGELFF.